This T cell receptor (beta chain) was profiled in a study of T cell responses to AZD1222 COVID-19 vaccine. Study conclusions and caveats: None of the repertoires were sampled until the peak T cell response had passed.

CDR1 and CDR2 from the germline V gene are LGHDT and YNNKEL (reference sequence). This CDR3 is 16 amino acids long. Trimming removed 2 bases from V and 0 bases from J, with 11 bases in between. To note about this clone: Its antigen is not known.

Here immunoSEQ multiplex PCR was the method, and the copy in TCRdb shows in-frame clones only, minus some. The sample holds tens of thousands of clones, 82% seen once. The V call is TRBV3-1 (or the pseudogene TRBV3-2), the J call TRBJ1-3; D uncertain. The TCR sequence derives from an adult in good health. The sample here was peripheral blood, taken on day 0 of AZD1222 vaccination. The CDR3, as DNA: TGTGCCAGCAGCCAACCAAGAGGCCTCTCTGGAAACACCATATATTTT. Encoded protein: CASSQPRGLSGNTIYF.